The present TCR beta chain was sequenced within a study of T cell changes during pregnancy in multiple sclerosis (dated by TCRdb to between 2018 and 2021). For the wider study: In women with multiple sclerosis, the researchers looked at how the T cell repertoire shifted as pregnancy progressed.

Concerning this clone itself: There is no known antigen for this receptor. The input lacks base qualities; no much larger clone sits a single base away.

Libraries were prepared through the immunoSEQ multiplex PCR assay. TCRdb's version of the immuneACCESS table is confined to in-frame rearrangements and falls short of the full clone set. An unresolved V gene accounts for under half of the shortfall where checked; the remainder is of unknown origin. This sample lists tens of thousands of clones; over 80% were detected once. The ten largest clones represent about 0.6% of the sample. Reading the germline V gene gives CDR1 SGHRS and CDR2 YFSETQ. The CDR3 spans 14 residues, from the cysteine through the phenylalanine. Only the CDR3 portion is preserved as DNA: 42 bases, with reading frame beginning at the first base. V lost 2 bases and J lost 4 bases, and the count of bases not matched to a germline gene is 2.

The sequence came from a female donor with multiple sclerosis, enrolled in a pregnancy study. Recombination linked TRBV5-1 to TRBJ2-3, and 9 bases in between align with TRBD2. The specimen comprised CD4+ T cells from peripheral blood mononuclear cells, sampled after pregnancy. The CDR3 reads as follows: CASSFSGRADTQYF. The base sequence is TGCGCCAGCAGCTTTAGCGGGAGAGCAGATACGCAGTATTTT.